The 9 T cell receptor beta chains given below trace back to one sample, sequenced in a study of blood T cell repertoires in COVID-19. Repertoires were generated with immunoSEQ multiplex PCR, while TCRdb's copy carries only in-frame clones and drops some. Found here are about 140,000 clones, approximately 85% of them singletons; the top ten hold less than 4%. The sequencing sample was made of PBMCs or T cells enriched from blood (not recorded which). The receptors were sampled from a woman between 45 and 60 years old with acute COVID-19.

The chain employs TRBV6-6 and TRBJ2-7, with 7 positions matching TRBD1. CDR3 size: 15 residues. Per the germline V gene, CDR1 is MNHNY and CDR2 is SVGAGI (reference sequence). Germline trimming cut 2 bases from V and 12 bases from J; bases unmatched to any gene: 16. This CDR3 reads CASSYRTGQPNEGYF. The CDR3 DNA reads as TGTGCCAGCAGTTACCGAACGGGACAGCCTAACGAGGGGTACTTC.

The chain joins TRBV7-8 to TRBJ2-5, with D unclear. Trimming left V 5 bases short and J 1 base short, with 11 bases between. The CDR3 totals 14 residues. In germline, CDR1 is SGHVS, CDR2 FQNEAQ. CDR3 bases: TGTGCCAGCAGCCCAACAGAGACCCAAGAGACCCAGTACTTC. It encodes CASSPTETQETQYF. The complete variable domain, with remaining parts taken from reference TRBV7-8 and TRBJ2-5, reads GAGVSQSPRYKVAKRGQDVALRCDPISGHVSLFWYQQALGQGPEFLTYFQNEAQLDKSGLPSDRFFAERPEGSVSTLKIQRTQQEDSAVYLCASSPTETQETQYFGPGTRLLVL.

The chain carries TRBV5-4 and TRBJ2-1; TRBD1 agrees at 9 bases. V was clipped by 4 bases and J by 8 bases; unmatched bases: 7. Per germline, CDR1 SGHNT and CDR2 YYREEE (reference sequence). CDR3 length equals 14 residues. The CDR3 nucleotides are TGTGCCAGCAGCAGAAACAGGGGGCGCGATGAGCAGTTCTTC. It encodes CASSRNRGRDEQFF. Complete variable domain (other parts from reference TRBV5-4 and TRBJ2-1): ETGVTQSPTHLIKTRGQQVTLRCSSQSGHNTVSWYQQALGQGPQFIFQYYREEENGRGNFPPRFSGLQFPNYSSELNVNALELDDSALYLCASSRNRGRDEQFFGPGTRLTVL.

J is TRBJ2-7 and V is TRBV24-1, with D perhaps TRBD2 (6 bases). Trimming left V 5 bases short and J 5 bases short, with 12 bases between. The CDR3 length is 13 residues. Germline V gene data show CDR1 as KGHDR and CDR2 as SFDVKD. Here the CDR3 reads CATSVGGRHEQYF. The CDR3 nucleotides read TGTGCCACCAGTGTTGGAGGGAGGCACGAGCAGTACTTC.

The rearrangement uses TRBV19 and TRBJ2-1, with 9 bases matching TRBD2. Trimming cost V 3 bases and J 4 bases; bases outside gene matches: 7. The germline V gene encodes CDR1 LNHDA and CDR2 SQIVND (reference sequence). CDR3 length: 16 amino acids. The CDR3 sequence: CASSIGSGSTYNEQFF. The CDR3 bases are TGTGCCAGTAGTATTGGTAGCGGGAGCACTTACAATGAGCAGTTCTTC.

The chain uses TRBV5-1 and TRBJ2-7; 8 bases are a match to TRBD2. Trimming took 4 bases from V and 2 from J; bases not matched to a gene: 8. CDR1 is SGHRS, CDR2 YFSETQ, per germline. The CDR3 loop spans 15 amino acids. As DNA, the CDR3 is TGCGCCAGCAGCCTGAGCGGGGGCGATCCCTACGAGCAGTACTTC. It codes for CASSLSGGDPYEQYF.

The chain joins TRBV7-8 to TRBJ2-7; tentative D call: TRBD1 (5 bases). Trimming cost V 5 bases and J 0 bases, with 11 bases left between them. Germline V gene lookup returns CDR1 SGHVS and CDR2 FQNEAQ. The CDR3 sequence is 14 residues long. The CDR3 DNA reads as TGTGCCAGCAGCCGACAGAGCACCTCCTACGAGCAGTACTTC. It encodes CASSRQSTSYEQYF.

The gene calls are TRBV9 and TRBJ2-5, with TRBD1 matching 7 bases. The CDR3 is 15 amino acids. V was clipped by 6 bases and J by 7 bases; unmatched bases: 15. Per germline, CDR1 SGDLS and CDR2 YYNGEE. The DNA of the CDR3 is TGTGCCAGCACCGAACGCGGCAGGGGGTTTGGGACCCAGTACTTC. It specifies CASTERGRGFGTQYF.

The genes are TRBV19 and TRBJ2-1, with 7 bases fitting TRBD2. The V segment lost 5 bases and the J segment 6 bases; nucleotides outside the gene matches: 4. The V gene's germline CDR1 is LNHDA and CDR2 SQIVND (reference sequence). The CDR3 is 13 amino acids. This chain's CDR3 is CASSGLERNEQFF. CDR3 nucleotide sequence: TGTGCCAGTAGTGGACTAGAACGCAATGAGCAGTTCTTC.